This entry lists 18 T cell receptor beta chains sequenced from one sample in a study of cytomegalovirus exposure and HLA in healthy donors. The PCR employed 60 Vbeta primers together with 13 Jbeta primers. Produced via immunoSEQ multiplex PCR; TCRdb's table is partial and in-frame only. The sample lists 110,000 to 150,000 clones, approximately 84% occurring once. Sequencing was performed on PBMCs. The receptors here all came from a woman in her 40s in good health and CMV-seronegative.

The rearrangement uses TRBV14 and TRBJ2-7, with a weak D call TRBD2 (6 bases). This CDR3 contains 15 residues. The V end lost 5 bases, the J end lost 4 bases, and 18 bases lay between the germline ends. In germline, CDR1 is SGHDN, CDR2 FVKESK. The CDR3 loop reads CASSNLLRDEYEQYF. DNA of the CDR3: TGTGCCAGCAGCAACCTTTTGCGGGACGAATACGAGCAGTACTTC.

This clone was recorded once. This CDR3 reads CAISEPGQGNTEAFF. In nucleotides, the CDR3 is TGTGCCATCAGTGAGCCGGGACAGGGGAACACTGAAGCTTTCTTT. The chain combines TRBV10-3 with TRBJ1-1, with TRBD1 identical over 9 bases. The ends lost 2 bases at V and 1 base at J; junction bases unmatched: 2. The CDR3 extends over 15 amino acids. Germline V gives CDR1 ENHRY, CDR2 SYGVKD.

This clone has only one observation. The chain is built from TRBV4-3 and TRBJ1-4, with unresolved D. The CDR3 loop spans 17 amino acids. V gave up 0 bases and J gave up 5 bases, with 16 bases separating them. The germline V gene has CDR1 LGHNA and CDR2 YSLEER. The CDR3 DNA reads TGCGCCAGCAGCCAAGATATAGAGGTCGGGGAAAATGAAAAACTGTTTTTT. Its translation: CASSQDIEVGENEKLFF.

The CDR3 region has the DNA TGCGCCAGCAGCTGGACAGGACTTAGCAATCAGCCCCAGCATTTT. Translated, it gives CASSWTGLSNQPQHF. The rearrangement links TRBV5-1 to TRBJ1-5, with TRBD1 matching over 7 bases. The CDR3 length is 15 residues. V was clipped by 3 bases and J by 0 bases; unmatched bases: 3. Per germline, CDR1 SGHRS and CDR2 YFSETQ.

The V call is TRBV2, the J call TRBJ2-7, with 13 bases aligning to TRBD2. Germline assignment: CDR1 SNHLY and CDR2 FYNNEI. J gave up 4 bases and V 9 bases, and 3 bases lay outside the gene matches. The CDR3 consists of 13 residues. CDR3 nucleotide sequence: TGTGCCAGTGAACTAGCGGGAGGGTACGAGCAGTACTTC. Translating it yields CASELAGGYEQYF.

The gene calls are TRBV11-2 and TRBJ2-7, with a weak D call TRBD2 (6 bases). Trimming took off 4 bases at V and 2 bases at J, with 15 bases between the two ends. CDR1 and CDR2 from the germline V gene are SGHAT and FQNNGV. The CDR3 has 15 amino acids. CDR3: CASSWYLANTYEQYF. CDR3 DNA sequence: TGTGCCAGCAGCTGGTATCTAGCGAATACCTACGAGCAGTACTTC.

The chain uses TRBV15 and TRBJ2-7; D perhaps matches TRBD1 (5 bases). V was trimmed by 0 bases and J by 3 bases, leaving 12 bases between them. The germline V gene has CDR1 LNHNV and CDR2 YYDKDF (reference sequence). CDR3 length equals 15 residues. The CDR3 sequence is CATSRERQGSYEQYF. In nucleotides, the CDR3 is TGTGCCACCAGCAGAGAACGGCAGGGAAGCTACGAGCAGTACTTC.

The V gene is TRBV13, the J gene TRBJ1-5, with unresolved D. Trimming pared 0 bases from V and 7 bases from J, leaving 7 bases between. The CDR3 extends over 13 amino acids. Germline-derived CDR1 and CDR2 are PRHDT and FYEKMQ (reference sequence). The CDR3 nucleotides read TGTGCCAGCAGCTTAGGGCAGACACAGCCCCAGCATTTT. The encoded protein is CASSLGQTQPQHF.

This clone was counted once. The rearrangement links TRBV6-5 to TRBJ2-7, with D tentatively TRBD1 (6 bases). The CDR3 length is 14 residues. V was shortened by 5 bases and J by 2 bases, with 13 bases between the two germline ends. Germline assignment: CDR1 MNHEY and CDR2 SVGAGI. CDR3 DNA: TGTGCCAGCAGTGACCTGGGGGCCACCTACGAGCAGTACTTC. Translation gives CASSDLGATYEQYF.

The chain combines TRBV19 with TRBJ1-2; D remains ambiguous. Trimming took 6 bases from V and 7 from J, leaving 24 bases between them. Germline CDR1 and CDR2: LNHDA and SQIVND (reference sequence). There are 16 residues in the CDR3. In DNA form, the CDR3 reads TGTGCCAGTAGGACACTGAGGTTGGGGAGTTACTGTGGCTACACCTTC. Protein sequence: CASRTLRLGSYCGYTF. The full variable domain, completed using reference TRBV19 and TRBJ1-2, is DGGITQSPKYLFRKEGQNVTLSCEQNLNHDAMYWYRQDPGQGLRLIYYSQIVNDFQKGDIAEGYSVSREKKESFPLTVTSAQKNPTAFYLCASRTLRLGSYCGYTFGSGTRLTVV.

V and J are TRBV28 and TRBJ1-4; 11 positions match TRBD1. This CDR3 region has 17 residues. Trimming took 5 bases from V and 7 from J; bases not matched to a gene: 12. Germline V gene data show CDR1 as MDHEN and CDR2 as SYDVKM. The CDR3 loop reads CASSPWTGGLQFEKLFF. For the CDR3, the DNA is TGTGCCAGCAGTCCCTGGACAGGGGGCTTGCAATTTGAAAAACTGTTTTTT.

A single count supports this clone. J is TRBJ2-2 and V is TRBV5-6, with D uncertain. V was shortened by 4 bases and J by 8 bases, with 15 bases between the two germline ends. The CDR3 runs to 14 residues. CDR1 is SGHDT, CDR2 YYEEEE, per germline. The CDR3 DNA sequence: TGTGCCAGCAGCCAGACACGGTTAGAGGGGGAGCTGTTTTTT. It specifies CASSQTRLEGELFF. The whole variable domain, remainder taken from reference TRBV5-6 and TRBJ2-2, is DAGVTQSPTHLIKTRGQQVTLRCSPKSGHDTVSWYQQALGQGPQFIFQYYEEEERQRGNFPDRFSGHQFPNYSSELNVNALLLGDSALYLCASSQTRLEGELFFGEGSRLTVL.

The rearrangement joins TRBV25-1 to TRBJ2-5; D call uncertain. The germline V gene encodes CDR1 MGHDK and CDR2 SYGVNS. This CDR3 is built from 12 residues. V was shortened by 3 bases and J by 2 bases, with 4 bases between the two germline ends. The CDR3, as DNA: TGTGCCAGCAGTGAGCGACAAGAGACCCAGTACTTC. Its translation: CASSERQETQYF.

V and J are TRBV30 and TRBJ2-7; D is possibly TRBD2 (7 bases). Trimming pared 0 bases from V and 0 bases from J, leaving 9 bases between. The germline CDR1 and CDR2 sequences are GTSNPN and SVGIG (reference sequence). CDR3 length: 14 amino acids. CDR3 in DNA: TGTGCCTGGAGTGTAGGGGGGGGCTCCTACGAGCAGTACTTC. Encoded protein: CAWSVGGGSYEQYF.

The chain employs TRBV18 and TRBJ2-7, with 12 bases identical to TRBD2. Germline values: CDR1 KGHSH, CDR2 LQKENI. Unmatched junction bases numbered 18, after V lost 6 bases and J lost 3 bases. This CDR3 comprises 19 residues. DNA of the CDR3: TGTGCCAGCTCCCCCCCCCTAGCGGGAGGGCGGGATCCCTTCTACGAGCAGTACTTC. Its translation: CASSPPLAGGRDPFYEQYF.

CDR3 protein: CASSLLLTGAGGGNTIYF. CDR3 bases: TGTGCCAGCAGTCTCCTCTTGACAGGGGCCGGGGGCGGAAACACCATATATTTT. The chain links TRBV28 to TRBJ1-3, with 8 bases aligning to TRBD1. The CDR3 extends over 18 amino acids. Per the germline V gene, CDR1 is MDHEN and CDR2 is SYDVKM. V lost 5 bases, J lost 4 bases, and 16 bases stayed unmatched.

The rearrangement uses TRBV28 and TRBJ1-2; 9 nucleotides match TRBD1. Per the germline V gene, CDR1 is MDHEN and CDR2 is SYDVKM. The CDR3 contains 17 residues. V trimming: 2 bases; J trimming: 8 bases; junction bases outside the gene matches: 15. CDR3 nucleotides: TGTGCCAGCAGTTTAGCCGGGACAGGGAATACCATCCAGGGCTACACCTTC. Amino acid sequence: CASSLAGTGNTIQGYTF.

This clone was observed a handful of times. This rearrangement joins TRBV19 to TRBJ2-4, with 9 bases that match TRBD1. The junction had 5 bases not matched to a gene; V was cut back by 3 bases and J by 8 bases. Germline V gene sequence: CDR1 LNHDA, CDR2 SQIVND (reference sequence). This CDR3 spans 14 amino acids. CDR3 residues: CASSITGGADIQYF. CDR3 coding DNA: TGTGCCAGTAGTATCACAGGGGGCGCAGACATTCAGTACTTC.